This T cell receptor (beta chain) was recorded in a study of control samples from healthy donors and cancer patients. The table came from immunoSEQ multiplex PCR; TCRdb's copy has only in-frame clones and leaves some out. The sample holds about 88,000 clones, over 90% seen once. Germline V gives CDR1 MNHEY, CDR2 SMNVEV (reference sequence). CDR3 length: 15 residues. V was clipped by 0 bases and J by 7 bases, with 15 bases between them. The TCR comes from a man aged 18 to 29 in good health. Sequenced sample: blood. J is TRBJ1-2 and V is TRBV27; the D gene is possibly TRBD1 (5 bases). Here the CDR3 reads CASSLSWQGERGYTF. CDR3 bases: TGTGCCAGCAGTTTATCTTGGCAGGGAGAGCGTGGCTACACCTTC.